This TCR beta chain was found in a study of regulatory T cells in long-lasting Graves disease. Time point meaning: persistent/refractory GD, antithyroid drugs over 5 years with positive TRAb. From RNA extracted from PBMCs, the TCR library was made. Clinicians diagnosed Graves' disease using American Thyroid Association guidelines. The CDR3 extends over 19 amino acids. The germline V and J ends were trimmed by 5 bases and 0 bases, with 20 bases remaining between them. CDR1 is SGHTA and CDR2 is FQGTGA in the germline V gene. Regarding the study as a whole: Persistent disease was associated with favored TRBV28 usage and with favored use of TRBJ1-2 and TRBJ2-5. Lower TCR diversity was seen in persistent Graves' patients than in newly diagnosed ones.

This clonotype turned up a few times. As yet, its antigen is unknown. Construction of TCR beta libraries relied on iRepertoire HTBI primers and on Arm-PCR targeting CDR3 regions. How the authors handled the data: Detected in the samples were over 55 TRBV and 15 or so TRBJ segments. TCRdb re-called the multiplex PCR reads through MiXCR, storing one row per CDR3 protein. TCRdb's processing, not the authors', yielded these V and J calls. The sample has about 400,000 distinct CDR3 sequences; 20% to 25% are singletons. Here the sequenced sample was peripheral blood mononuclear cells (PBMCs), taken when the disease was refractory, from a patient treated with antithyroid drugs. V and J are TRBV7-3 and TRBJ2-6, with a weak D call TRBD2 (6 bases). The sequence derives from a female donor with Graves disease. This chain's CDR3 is CASSPVGGWKSSGANVLTF. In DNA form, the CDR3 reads TGTGCCAGCAGCCCTGTGGGGGGATGGAAAAGCTCTGGGGCCAACGTCCTGACTTTC.